The clone carrying this T cell receptor beta chain was picked up a small number of times. Its antigen is not identified. The CDR3 is 16 residues long. Trimming removed 5 bases from V and 5 bases from J; junction bases left unmatched: 11. Germline CDR1 reads SGHVS; CDR2 reads FQNEAQ. TCR alpha and beta CDR3 regions were amplified from RNA using iRepertoire nested multiplex PCR. One entry per CDR3 protein results from TCRdb running MiXCR on the multiplex PCR reads. The sample contains some 130,000 distinct CDR3 sequences, around a quarter of which appear only once. This entry comes from a study of glioma-infiltrating T cells. General observations from the study: Only very few CDR3 sequences appeared in both tissue and blood. Gliomas, especially low-grade, showed above-expected tissue-blood divergence; non-neoplastic patients showed below.

Specimen: glioma tissue, nonneoplastic brain tissue, or PBMCs (not recorded which). V and J are TRBV7-8 and TRBJ2-3, with TRBD1 matching over 9 bases. The clonotype comes from a human donor with low-grade glioma or glioblastoma, undergoing nonglioma brain surgery, or in good health (not recorded which). In DNA form, the CDR3 reads TGTGCCAGCAGCCCCCGGGACAGGGTTGCTGGAGATACGCAGTATTTT. This translates into CASSPRDRVAGDTQYF.